A single sample is the source of the 7 T cell receptor beta chains below, sequenced in a study of blood T cell repertoires in COVID-19. Assay used: immunoSEQ multiplex PCR; TCRdb lists only in-frame clones, some missing. The data contain around 210,000 clones, around 82% of them singletons. Source material: peripheral blood. These receptor sequences come from a woman between 70 and 85 years old with acute or convalescent COVID-19.

This clone turned up a few times. The chain has TRBV12-3 or TRBV12-4 and TRBJ2-3, with 8 nucleotides matching TRBD1. The V and J ends lost 5 bases and 5 bases, in that order; junction bases with no gene match: 3. The CDR3 is 13 residues long. The CDR3 sequence: CASSATGGDTQYF. Written as DNA, the CDR3 is TGTGCCAGCAGTGCCACAGGGGGAGATACGCAGTATTTT.

In the case of this clone: This same CDR3 is encoded by further DNA sequences in the sample. The rearrangement joins TRBV19 to TRBJ1-1; TRBD1 matches 8 bases. Trimming removed 3 bases from V and 5 bases from J; junction bases left unmatched: 2. CDR1 is LNHDA and CDR2 is SQIVND in the germline V gene (reference sequence). The CDR3 is made up of 13 amino acids. CDR3 sequence (DNA): TGTGCCAGTAGTATGACAGGGGATACTGAAGCTTTCTTT. It is translated as CASSMTGDTEAFF.

The chain carries TRBV5-4 and TRBJ2-1, with D tentatively TRBD1 (5 bases). The V gene's germline CDR1 is SGHNT and CDR2 YYREEE (reference sequence). Between the trimmed V and J ends, which lost 4 bases and 10 bases, there was a span of 18 bases. The CDR3 contains 14 residues. The CDR3 protein is CASSPQGQFGEQFF. In DNA form, the CDR3 reads TGTGCCAGCAGCCCGCAGGGCCAGTTTGGAGAGCAGTTCTTC.

The rearrangement joins TRBV5-1 to TRBJ2-3, with 9 nucleotides matching TRBD1. The V and J ends lost 4 bases and 4 bases, in that order; junction bases with no gene match: 4. Germline V lookup: CDR1 SGHRS, CDR2 YFSETQ. This CDR3 has 14 amino acids. In DNA, the CDR3 is TGCGCCAGCAGCAGGGGACAGGGATCAGATACGCAGTATTTT. It translates to CASSRGQGSDTQYF.

The chain combines TRBV28 with TRBJ1-2; tentative D call: TRBD1 (5 bases). The CDR3 totals 14 residues. Trimming took 6 bases from V and 4 from J, leaving 15 bases between them. Germline CDR1 and CDR2: MDHEN and SYDVKM. CDR3 in amino acids: CASRRDRWGYGYTF. CDR3 in DNA: TGTGCCAGCAGGCGGGACCGGTGGGGCTATGGCTACACCTTC.

The V and J genes are TRBV13 and TRBJ1-5; TRBD1 matches at 8 bases. This CDR3 comprises 16 residues. Germline V gene data show CDR1 as PRHDT and CDR2 as FYEKMQ (reference sequence). The junction had 8 bases not matched to a gene; V was cut back by 5 bases and J by 2 bases. CDR3 region: CASSTGGAFGNQPQHF. CDR3 bases: TGTGCCAGCAGCACAGGGGGGGCATTTGGCAATCAGCCCCAGCATTTT.

This clone was seen a single time. The V and J genes are TRBV6-5 and TRBJ2-3; D may be TRBD1 (6 bases). Trimming pared 3 bases from V and 5 bases from J, leaving 15 bases between. CDR1 is MNHEY and CDR2 is SVGAGI in the germline V gene. CDR3 size: 15 residues. This CDR3 is CASSYSPLGGDTQYF. The CDR3 DNA reads as TGTGCCAGCAGTTATTCCCCTTTAGGGGGAGATACGCAGTATTTT.